Below are 3 T cell receptor beta chains sequenced from a single sample in a study of technical replicates of blood from a few donors. Profiling relied on immunoSEQ multiplex PCR, and the TCRdb table lists in-frame clones only, not all of them. The sample comprises tens of thousands of clones, about 94% of which are singletons, and 0.35% to 0.4% rests with the top ten. The sequenced sample consisted of T cells isolated from PBMCs. These receptors were collected from a human donor in good health.

The chain is built from TRBV11-3 and TRBJ1-2; TRBD1 is a possible D gene (5 bases). Germline V gives CDR1 SGHNT, CDR2 YENEEA. The CDR3 runs 13 residues. V was pared by 1 base and J by 5 bases, with 8 bases between. The CDR3 sequence is CASSLGQTYGYTF. CDR3 coding DNA: TGTGCCAGCAGCTTAGGACAGACTTATGGCTACACCTTC.

The V gene is TRBV28, the J gene TRBJ2-1; 15 nucleotides line up with TRBD2. Germline CDR1 reads MDHEN; CDR2 reads SYDVKM. Trimming cost V 5 bases and J 0 bases; bases outside gene matches: 8. The CDR3 runs 19 residues. The CDR3 nucleotides read TGTGCCAGCAGTCCCTCGGGACTAGCGGGAGGAAGCTCCTACAATGAGCAGTTCTTC. Amino acids: CASSPSGLAGGSSYNEQFF.

The rearrangement joins TRBV19 to TRBJ2-5; TRBD1 matches at 8 bases. The CDR3 runs to 15 residues. The ends lost 0 bases at V and 9 bases at J; junction bases unmatched: 9. From germline, CDR1 is LNHDA and CDR2 SQIVND (reference sequence). DNA of the CDR3: TGTGCCAGTAGTATAGACGAAAGACAGGGGAGGTCCCAGTACTTC. Protein sequence: CASSIDERQGRSQYF.